These 22 T cell receptor beta chains were sequenced from one sample in a study of response to subunit inactivated influenza vaccine. TCRdb passed the RT-PCR reads through MiXCR, listing each CDR3 protein once. The sample has just over 300,000 distinct CDR3 sequences; roughly 22% are singletons. Sequencing was performed on PBMCs from blood, taken less than 22 months after vaccination. The receptors were gathered from a man aged 45 to 70 who received an inactivated influenza vaccine.

The chain uses TRBV6-5 and TRBJ2-7; D is unclear. Germline-derived CDR1 and CDR2 are MNHEY and SVGAGI. Trimming took off 7 bases at V and 4 bases at J, with 8 bases between the two ends. CDR3 length equals 11 residues. As DNA, the CDR3 is TGTGCCAGCAAATTTAGTTACGAGCAGTACTTC. The encoded protein is CASKFSYEQYF.

This chain links TRBV7-8 with TRBJ2-3, with 7 nucleotides matching TRBD1. Germline V CDR1 and CDR2: SGHVS, FQNEAQ. Trimming removed 4 bases from V and 0 bases from J; junction bases left unmatched: 4. The CDR3 has 15 amino acids. CDR3 bases: TGTGCCAGCAGCTCGAGGGACAGAAGCACAGATACGCAGTATTTT. This translates into CASSSRDRSTDTQYF.

The gene calls are TRBV18 and TRBJ2-7, with D possibly being TRBD1 (6 bases). CDR1 is KGHSH and CDR2 is LQKENI in the germline V gene. V gave up 6 bases and J gave up 7 bases, with 16 bases separating them. The CDR3 extends over 13 amino acids. The CDR3 sequence is CASSGQYMGEQYF. The CDR3, as DNA: TGTGCCAGCTCCGGACAGTATATGGGGGAGCAGTACTTC.

The chain joins TRBV7-2 to TRBJ1-2; 11 positions agree with TRBD1. Germline V gene sequence: CDR1 SGHTA, CDR2 FQGNSA. The CDR3 is made up of 13 amino acids. V trimming: 4 bases; J trimming: 8 bases; junction bases outside the gene matches: 3. CDR3 in DNA: TGTGCCAGCAGCTCGGACAGGGGGCAGGGCTACACCTTC. Its translation is CASSSDRGQGYTF.

V gene TRBV29-1 combines with J gene TRBJ2-7; D not resolved. CDR3 length: 14 residues. Trimming took 2 bases from V and 7 from J, leaving 18 bases between them. Germline-derived CDR1 and CDR2 are SQVTM and ANQGSEA. CDR3 sequence reads: CSVESHSTGREQYF. As DNA, the CDR3 is TGCAGCGTTGAATCACATTCTACCGGGCGGGAGCAGTACTTC.

The V and J genes are TRBV5-1 and TRBJ2-5; D is unclear. Between the trimmed V and J ends, which lost 0 bases and 0 bases, there was a span of 6 bases. Germline V CDR1 and CDR2: SGHRS, YFSETQ. CDR3 length: 14 amino acids. The CDR3 bases are TGCGCCAGCAGCTTGGCCTGGGACCAAGAGACCCAGTACTTC. Encoded protein: CASSLAWDQETQYF.

The chain couples TRBV7-6 to TRBJ2-1; D is unresolved. V was trimmed by 3 bases and J by 10 bases, leaving 16 bases between them. Germline CDR1 SGHVS, CDR2 FNYEAQ. This CDR3 is 14 amino acids long. DNA of the CDR3: TGTGCCAGCAGCTTCAGCGAACGCGCGAGCGAGCAGTTCTTC. This encodes CASSFSERASEQFF.

The chain combines TRBV2 with TRBJ2-3; D perhaps matches TRBD2 (5 bases). V dropped 6 bases and J dropped 2 bases, with 15 bases sitting between them. The CDR3 covers 15 residues. Germline assignment: CDR1 SNHLY and CDR2 FYNNEI. CDR3 nucleotide sequence: TGTGCCAGCAGGGGAAGCTGGAGGAACACAGATACGCAGTATTTT. It is translated as CASRGSWRNTDTQYF. Supplemented by reference TRBV2 and TRBJ2-3, the full variable domain reads EPEVTQTPSHQVTQMGQEVILRCVPISNHLYFYWYRQILGQKVEFLVSFYNNEISEKSEIFDDQFSVERPDGSNFTLKIRSTKLEDSAMYFCASRGSWRNTDTQYFGPGTRLTVL.

This clonotype has at least ten counts. The chain links TRBV28 to TRBJ1-5; no clear D gene. The germline gives CDR1 MDHEN, CDR2 SYDVKM. The germline V and J ends were trimmed by 8 bases and 0 bases, with 8 bases remaining between them. CDR3 length: 13 amino acids. CDR3 residues: CASHRDSNQPQHF. CDR3 in DNA: TGTGCCAGCCACAGAGATAGCAATCAGCCCCAGCATTTT.

The chain links TRBV20-1 to TRBJ2-3; TRBD2 matches at 12 bases. There are 14 residues in the CDR3. After removal of 4 bases from V and 7 bases from J, the junction contained 6 bases not matched to a gene. Germline V gene data show CDR1 as DFQATT and CDR2 as SNEGSKA (reference sequence). This CDR3 reads CSAMTSGRRYTQYF. CDR3 nucleotide sequence: TGCAGTGCTATGACTAGCGGGAGAAGGTATACGCAGTATTTT.

This clonotype was seen a few times. This chain uses TRBV4-3 with TRBJ2-1; the match to TRBD2 covers 7 bases. V shed 4 bases, J shed 1 base, and the junction held 4 bases outside the gene matches. The germline gives CDR1 LGHNA, CDR2 YSLEER. CDR3 length equals 15 residues. The CDR3 is CASSLTSESYNEQFF. CDR3 nucleotides: TGCGCCAGCAGCCTAACTAGCGAATCCTACAATGAGCAGTTCTTC.

This clonotype was recorded many times. The CDR3 nucleotides are TGTGCCAGCAGTGAAGCGGCAGGCAATCAGCCCCAGCATTTT. Protein: CASSEAAGNQPQHF. This chain links TRBV2 with TRBJ1-5; D is unresolved. Germline CDR1 SNHLY, CDR2 FYNNEI. This CDR3 comprises 14 residues. The V and J ends lost 0 bases and 2 bases respectively, with 5 bases between them. Full variable domain (remainder filled in from reference TRBV2 and TRBJ1-5): EPEVTQTPSHQVTQMGQEVILRCVPISNHLYFYWYRQILGQKVEFLVSFYNNEISEKSEIFDDQFSVERPDGSNFTLKIRSTKLEDSAMYFCASSEAAGNQPQHFGDGTRLSIL.

This sequence joins TRBV20-1 and TRBJ1-4; D gene unclear. CDR1 and CDR2 from the germline V gene are DFQATT and SNEGSKA (reference sequence). Deletions cut 5 bases from V and 5 bases from J, with 15 bases between. The CDR3 contains 14 residues. The CDR3 coding sequence is TGCAGTGCTGGGCCGTGGGCCCCCAATGAAAAACTGTTTTTT. Amino acid sequence: CSAGPWAPNEKLFF.

On this clonotype: A read error may produce the germline difference seen at one junction end. J is TRBJ1-4 and V is TRBV11-2; 8 bases line up with TRBD1. The germline V gene has CDR1 SGHAT and CDR2 FQNNGV. This CDR3 has 18 amino acids. Here the CDR3 DNA reads TGTGCCAGCAGCTTAGGAACTTATACAGGGGGTACTAATGAAAAACCGTTTTTT. Translation gives CASSLGTYTGGTNEKPFF.

This clonotype appeared a few times. The chain employs TRBV5-1 and TRBJ1-4, with D maybe TRBD1 (6 bases). Germline CDR1 and CDR2: SGHRS and YFSETQ. The CDR3 length is 16 residues. Trimming stripped 3 bases from V and 7 bases from J, with 19 bases between. The CDR3 DNA reads TGCGCCAGCAGCTCGGCCCAGAGGGGGGTGACTGAAAAACTGTTTTTT. It encodes CASSSAQRGVTEKLFF.

The rearrangement uses TRBV12-3 or TRBV12-4 and TRBJ1-4; a weak D match, TRBD1 (5 bases). V lost 7 bases, J lost 6 bases, and 9 bases lay in between. There are 12 residues in the CDR3. This CDR3 reads CASTTGDEKLFF. The DNA of the CDR3 is TGTGCCAGCACCACGGGGGATGAAAAACTGTTTTTT.

V gene TRBV19 combines with J gene TRBJ1-2, with D uncertain. Germline lookup yields CDR1 LNHDA and CDR2 SQIVND (reference sequence). With 5 bases removed from V and 0 bases from J, the gap between germline ends came to 16 bases. This CDR3 comprises 16 residues. CDR3 loop: CASSSTALVSNYGYTF. CDR3 nucleotides: TGTGCCAGTAGTTCCACAGCCCTTGTATCTAACTATGGCTACACCTTC. Full variable domain (missing parts from reference TRBV19 and TRBJ1-2): DGGITQSPKYLFRKEGQNVTLSCEQNLNHDAMYWYRQDPGQGLRLIYYSQIVNDFQKGDIAEGYSVSREKKESFPLTVTSAQKNPTAFYLCASSSTALVSNYGYTFGSGTRLTVV.

This clonotype was seen a handful of times. One end of the junction does not line up with germline, which may come from a read error. V usage is TRBV12-3 or TRBV12-4 and J usage is TRBJ2-1; D tentatively fits TRBD1 or TRBD2 (5 bases each). The CDR3 is 11 residues long. This CDR3 reads CASSSRDLGNF. The CDR3 region has the DNA TGTGCCAGCAGTTCCCGGGACCTAGGCAACTTC.

This clonotype occurred once. This chain uses TRBV20-1 with TRBJ2-3, with TRBD2 matching over 11 bases. The CDR3 spans 15 residues. V lost 5 bases, J lost 3 bases, and 7 bases stayed unmatched. From germline, CDR1 is DFQATT and CDR2 SNEGSKA (reference sequence). The CDR3 coding sequence is TGCAGTGCTGCGCTGGTAGCGGGGGGGACAGATACGCAGTATTTT. Translation gives CSAALVAGGTDTQYF.

This clonotype was seen at least ten times. The gene calls are TRBV4-1 and TRBJ1-1; D not certain. CDR1 is MGHRA and CDR2 is YSYEKL in the germline V gene. V dropped 0 bases and J dropped 0 bases, with 8 bases sitting between them. The CDR3 covers 15 residues. The CDR3 DNA follows: TGCGCCAGCAGCCAAGATGTGGGAGTGAACACTGAAGCTTTCTTT. This encodes CASSQDVGVNTEAFF.

This clonotype was found once. The rearrangement links TRBV12-3 or TRBV12-4 to TRBJ1-4, with 9 positions matching TRBD1. The CDR3 length is 15 residues. Losses at the gene ends were 7 bases for V and 7 bases for J; bases not matched to a gene: 10. This CDR3 reads CASTLDRGISEKLFF. The CDR3 DNA reads as TGTGCCAGCACCCTCGACAGGGGGATAAGTGAAAAACTGTTTTTT.

This rearrangement joins TRBV15 to TRBJ2-7, with D perhaps TRBD1 or TRBD2 (5 bases each). From germline, CDR1 is LNHNV and CDR2 YYDKDF (reference sequence). This CDR3 is 14 amino acids long. Deletions cut 2 bases from V and 5 bases from J, with 13 bases between. CDR3 DNA: TGTGCCACCAGCAGAAATCAGGGACCCCACGAGCAGTACTTC. It yields the protein CATSRNQGPHEQYF. Drawing the rest from reference TRBV15 and TRBJ2-7, the complete variable domain is DAMVIQNPRYQVTQFGKPVTLSCSQTLNHNVMYWYQQKSSQAPKLLFHYYDKDFNNEADTPDNFQSRRPNTSFCFLDIRSPGLGDTAMYLCATSRNQGPHEQYFGPGTRLTVT.